Presented here are 10 T cell receptor beta chains from one specimen sequenced in a study of blood T cell repertoires in COVID-19. TCRdb keeps only in-frame clones here, not all; method: immunoSEQ multiplex PCR. Here the sample spans around 230,000 clones, roughly 88% being singletons. The specimen sequenced was peripheral blood. These receptors all stem from a man aged 35-49 years who had recovered from COVID-19.

The V gene is TRBV6-5, the J gene TRBJ1-5; TRBD1 matches 8 bases. Germline V CDR1 and CDR2: MNHEY, SVGAGI. The CDR3 totals 13 residues. Trimming removed 4 bases from V and 5 bases from J; junction bases left unmatched: 1. The CDR3 DNA sequence: TGTGCCAGCAGTTGGACAGGGCATCAGCCCCAGCATTTT. This gives the protein CASSWTGHQPQHF.

The chain joins TRBV30 to TRBJ2-2; maybe TRBD1 (6 bases). V was trimmed by 5 bases and J by 2 bases, leaving 9 bases between them. This CDR3 spans 13 amino acids. The germline gives CDR1 GTSNPN, CDR2 SVGIG (reference sequence). CDR3 in amino acids: CAWGTFNTGELFF. Here the CDR3 DNA reads TGTGCCTGGGGGACATTTAACACCGGGGAGCTGTTTTTT. The entire variable domain, with the rest obtained from reference TRBV30 and TRBJ2-2, is as follows: SQTIHQWPATLVQPVGSPLSLECTVEGTSNPNLYWYRQAAGRGLQLLFYSVGIGQISSEVPQNLSASRPQDRQFILSSKKLLLSDSGFYLCAWGTFNTGELFFGEGSRLTVL.

In this sample, this clone turned up a few times. V usage is TRBV27 and J usage is TRBJ2-7; D remains unclear. The CDR3 has 14 residues. V was shortened by 6 bases and J by 5 bases, with 17 bases between the two germline ends. Germline V gene lookup returns CDR1 MNHEY and CDR2 SMNVEV (reference sequence). The CDR3 loop is CASSATLATHEQYF. The CDR3 bases are TGTGCCAGCAGCGCGACTTTAGCAACCCACGAGCAGTACTTC.

The genes are TRBV25-1 and TRBJ2-3; D may be TRBD2 (6 bases). Germline V gene lookup returns CDR1 MGHDK and CDR2 SYGVNS. The CDR3 is made up of 14 amino acids. Trimming pared 9 bases from V and 3 bases from J, leaving 16 bases between. CDR3: CASSPLRGTDTQYF. CDR3 DNA: TGTGCCAGTAGTCCTCTGCGGGGAACAGATACGCAGTATTTT.

The rearrangement links TRBV7-2 to TRBJ1-1, with a tentative D call TRBD1 (5 bases). Trimming pared 5 bases from V and 6 bases from J, leaving 16 bases between. Germline CDR1 SGHTA, CDR2 FQGNSA. CDR3 length: 14 amino acids. The CDR3, as DNA: TGTGCCAGCAGCCCCCTCGGAGGGGCGGCTGAAGCTTTCTTT. It codes for CASSPLGGAAEAFF.

The rearrangement uses TRBV10-1 and TRBJ2-7; maybe TRBD2 (5 bases). The CDR3 extends over 13 amino acids. Germline CDR1 WNHNN, CDR2 SYGVQD (reference sequence). Trimming left V 0 bases short and J 3 bases short, with 6 bases between. The CDR3 region is CASSESAGYEQYF. In DNA, the CDR3 is TGCGCCAGCAGTGAGTCGGCGGGCTACGAGCAGTACTTC.

The chain employs TRBV30 and TRBJ1-2; D is unresolved. Per the germline V gene, CDR1 is GTSNPN and CDR2 is SVGIG (reference sequence). This CDR3 is built from 13 residues. V lost 0 bases and J 6 bases, leaving 11 bases between the germline ends. In DNA, the CDR3 is TGTGCCTGGAGTGTCTATACCGTCGATGGCTACACCTTC. It translates to CAWSVYTVDGYTF.

This clone was picked up a small number of times. V is TRBV7-9 and J is TRBJ1-1, with a possible D match to TRBD1 (6 bases). The CDR3 length is 12 residues. CDR1 is SEHNR and CDR2 is FQNEAQ in the germline V gene (reference sequence). V was pared by 9 bases and J by 6 bases, with 14 bases between. CDR3 sequence: CASHRVSPEAFF. CDR3 coding DNA: TGTGCCAGTCACAGGGTCTCCCCTGAAGCTTTCTTT.

The gene calls are TRBV10-3 and TRBJ2-1, with a weak D call TRBD2 (6 bases). CDR1 is ENHRY, CDR2 SYGVKD, per germline. There are 15 residues in the CDR3. The V gene lost 4 bases and the J gene lost 6 bases, with 16 bases spanning the gap. Here the CDR3 reads CAISVGGAPLNEQFF. Here the CDR3 DNA reads TGTGCCATCAGTGTAGGAGGGGCCCCCCTCAATGAGCAGTTCTTC.

This chain joins TRBV2 and TRBJ1-1; D unresolved. The V end was cut by 1 base, the J end by 0 bases, with 6 bases between. The CDR3 spans 14 residues. Germline V gene sequence: CDR1 SNHLY, CDR2 FYNNEI. Written as DNA, the CDR3 is TGTGCCAGCAGTGAAGTTAGCATGAACACTGAAGCTTTCTTT. This gives the protein CASSEVSMNTEAFF.